This T cell receptor beta chain was retrieved from a study of read filtering for tumor transcriptome and immune sequencing. In the study overall: By R-ISS, stages I, II and III held 8, 16 and 7 patients. RNA-seq yielded only roughly 75 to 1273 TCR reads, IR-seq about 3.5 to 10.27 million.

This library used roughly 430 ng RNA and molecular barcoded adaptors spanning alpha/delta and beta/gamma chains. TCRdb itself ran the reads through MiXCR, one entry per CDR3 protein. The sample comprises some 130,000 distinct CDR3 sequences, 10% to 15% of which are singletons, and approximately 11% rests with the top ten. Sampling of bone marrow took place during active disease in every patient. Deletions cut 11 bases from V and 5 bases from J, with 16 bases between. This CDR3 comprises 13 residues. Per germline, CDR1 LNHDA and CDR2 SQIVND (reference sequence). To note about this clonotype: It may be a read error: a sequence one base away is much more abundant.

The receptor was derived from a donor aged 40 or over with multiple myeloma. What was sequenced was a population of CD138-negative cells sorted from bone marrow. The V gene is TRBV19, the J gene TRBJ1-5; D is possibly TRBD1 (5 bases). The CDR3 is CAASETEDQPQHF. In DNA, the CDR3 is TGTGCCGCCTCCGAGACAGAGGATCAGCCCCAGCATTTT.